Below are 9 T cell receptor beta chains sequenced from a single sample in a study of identical twins' blood T cells. TCRdb re-called the 5' RACE reads with MiXCR, one entry per CDR3 protein. The table lists 350,000 to 450,000 distinct CDR3 sequences, under 30% of them singletons. The material sequenced was PBMCs. These TCRs come from a woman aged 18 to 55 in good health.

This rearrangement joins TRBV20-1 to TRBJ2-1; 11 nucleotides align to TRBD2. Germline V gives CDR1 DFQATT, CDR2 SNEGSKA (reference sequence). The ends lost 3 bases at V and 4 bases at J; junction bases unmatched: 5. The CDR3 is 15 residues long. The CDR3 is CSARPPSGGYNEQFF. DNA for the CDR3: TGCAGTGCTAGGCCCCCTAGCGGGGGGTACAATGAGCAGTTCTTC.

This clonotype was counted between two and nine times. The chain links TRBV29-1 to TRBJ1-2; D ambiguous. Trimming left V 3 bases short and J 5 bases short, with 4 bases between. Per the germline V gene, CDR1 is SQVTM and CDR2 is ANQGSEA. The length of the CDR3 is 10 residues. This CDR3 reads CSVEGYGYTF. The DNA of the CDR3 is TGCAGCGTTGAGGGGTATGGCTACACCTTC.

This clonotype was picked up a small number of times. The junction and the germline gene differ at one end; a read error may be behind it. In nucleotides, the CDR3 is TGTGCCGGCAGCAAATCGGGCACTGAAGCTTTCTTT. Its protein is CAGSKSGTEAFF. The genes are TRBV12-3 or TRBV12-4 and TRBJ1-1; D is undetermined. This CDR3 comprises 12 residues.

This clonotype was seen only once. The CDR3 nucleotides read TGCAGCGTTGGAGGGGTAGGGAGCGGGGGATCCCTCAATGAGCAGTTCTTC. Encoded protein: CSVGGVGSGGSLNEQFF. V gene TRBV29-1 combines with J gene TRBJ2-1; 8 bases line up with TRBD2. CDR1 is SQVTM and CDR2 is ANQGSEA in the germline V gene. This CDR3 is 17 amino acids long. With V trimmed by 4 bases and J by 6 bases, 17 bases remained unmatched.

This clonotype was observed a handful of times. The CDR3 bases are TGCAGTGCAGAGCGCAATGAGCAGTTCTTC. Translation: CSAERNEQFF. The chain combines TRBV20-1 with TRBJ2-1, with unresolved D. CDR3 length: 10 residues. The germline CDR1 and CDR2 sequences are DFQATT and SNEGSKA (reference sequence). V gave up 6 bases and J gave up 6 bases, with 6 bases separating them.

Here the CDR3 DNA reads TGTGCCAGCAGTTACTCGATTGAGTCGAGGGGCTACACCTTC. Translation gives CASSYSIESRGYTF. The V and J genes are TRBV6-2 or TRBV6-3 and TRBJ1-2; no clear D. CDR3 length: 14 residues. The V gene lost 0 bases and the J gene lost 8 bases, with 13 bases spanning the gap. Germline CDR1 reads MNHEY; CDR2 reads SVGEGT.

The sample holds many counts of this clonotype. This chain connects TRBV29-1 to TRBJ1-1, with D unclear. Per the germline V gene, CDR1 is SQVTM and CDR2 is ANQGSEA. Between the trimmed V and J ends, which lost 6 bases and 2 bases, there was a span of 10 bases. The length of the CDR3 is 12 residues. The CDR3 nucleotides are TGCAGCGTCGGAGAACTTAACACTGAAGCTTTCTTT. Translating gives CSVGELNTEAFF.

This clonotype appeared once. A much bigger clone sits one base away, suggesting this may be a read error. This chain joins TRBV29-1 and TRBJ1-1; a weak D match, TRBD1 (5 bases). CDR3 length: 12 amino acids. Germline assignment: CDR1 SQVTM and CDR2 ANQGSEA. V was pared by 8 bases and J by 1 base, with 11 bases between. The CDR3 coding sequence is TGCAGCTCCAGACAGAGGAACACTGAAGCTTTCTTT. Protein sequence: CSSRQRNTEAFF. Complete variable domain (other parts from reference TRBV29-1 and TRBJ1-1): SAVISQKPSRDICQRGTSLTIQCQVDSQVTMMFWYRQQPGQSLTLIATANQGSEATYESGFVIDKFPISRPNLTFSTLTVSNMSPEDSSIYLCSSRQRNTEAFFGQGTRLTVV.

V gene TRBV6-2 or TRBV6-3 combines with J gene TRBJ1-1; 8 nucleotides align to TRBD1. Germline assignment: CDR1 MNHEY and CDR2 SVGEGT. The junction had 8 bases not matched to a gene; V was cut back by 6 bases and J by 8 bases. The CDR3 runs to 13 residues. The chain's CDR3 is CASRIQGDSEAFF. CDR3 coding DNA: TGTGCCAGCAGGATACAGGGGGACAGCGAAGCTTTCTTT.